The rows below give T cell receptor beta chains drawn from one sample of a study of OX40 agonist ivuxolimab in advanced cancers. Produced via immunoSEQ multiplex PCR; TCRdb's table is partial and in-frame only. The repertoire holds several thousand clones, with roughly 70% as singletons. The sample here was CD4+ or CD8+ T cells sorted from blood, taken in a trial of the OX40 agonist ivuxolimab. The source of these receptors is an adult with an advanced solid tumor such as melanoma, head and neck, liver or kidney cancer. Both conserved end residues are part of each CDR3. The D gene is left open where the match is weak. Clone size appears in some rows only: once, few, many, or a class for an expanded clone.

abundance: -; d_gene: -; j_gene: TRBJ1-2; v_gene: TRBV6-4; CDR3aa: CASSYGGEGYTF; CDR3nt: TGTGCCAGCAGTTACGGGGGGGAAGGCTACACCTTC
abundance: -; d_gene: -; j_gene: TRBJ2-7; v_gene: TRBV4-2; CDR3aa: CASRPLMSAGYEQYF; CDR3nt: TGTGCCAGCAGACCTCTGATGAGCGCTGGCTACGAGCAGTACTTC
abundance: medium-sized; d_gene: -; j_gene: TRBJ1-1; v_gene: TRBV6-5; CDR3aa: CASSYSEVTEAFF; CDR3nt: TGTGCCAGCAGTTACTCAGAGGTAACTGAAGCTTTCTTT
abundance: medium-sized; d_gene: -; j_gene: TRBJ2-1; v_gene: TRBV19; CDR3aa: CATMPGPSYNEQFF; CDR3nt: TGTGCCACCATGCCGGGGCCTTCCTACAATGAGCAGTTCTTC
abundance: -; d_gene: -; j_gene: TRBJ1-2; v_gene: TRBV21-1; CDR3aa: CASGTANGYTF; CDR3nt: TGTGCCAGCGGGACAGCCAATGGCTACACCTTC
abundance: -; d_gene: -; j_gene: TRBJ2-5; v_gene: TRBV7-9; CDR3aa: CASSLSYQETQYF; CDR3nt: TGTGCCAGCAGCTTAAGCTACCAAGAGACCCAGTACTTC
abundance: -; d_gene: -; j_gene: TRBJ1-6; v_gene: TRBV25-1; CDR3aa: CASSELSGHSSPLHF; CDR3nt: TGTGCCAGCAGTGAATTGTCGGGACATTCCTCACCCCTCCACTTT
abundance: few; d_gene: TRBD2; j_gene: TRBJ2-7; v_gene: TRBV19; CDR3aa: CASTSGGLNEQYF; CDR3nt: TGTGCCAGTACATCGGGAGGGCTAAACGAGCAGTACTTC
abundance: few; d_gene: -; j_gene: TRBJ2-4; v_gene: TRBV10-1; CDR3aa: CASSILGLAKNIQYF; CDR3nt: TGCGCCAGCAGTATTCTTGGGTTAGCCAAAAACATTCAGTACTTC
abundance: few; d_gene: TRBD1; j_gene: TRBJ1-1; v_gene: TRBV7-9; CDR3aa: CASSPMDRIIEAFF; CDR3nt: TGTGCCAGCAGCCCGATGGACAGGATAATTGAAGCTTTCTTT
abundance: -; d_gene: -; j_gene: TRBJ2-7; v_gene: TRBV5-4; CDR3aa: CASSPVGSSYEQYF; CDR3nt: TGTGCCAGCAGCCCCGTCGGCAGCTCCTACGAGCAGTACTTC
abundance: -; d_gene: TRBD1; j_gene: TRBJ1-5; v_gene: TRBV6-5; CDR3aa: CASSETGINQPQHF; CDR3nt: TGTGCCAGCAGTGAGACAGGGATCAATCAGCCCCAGCATTTT
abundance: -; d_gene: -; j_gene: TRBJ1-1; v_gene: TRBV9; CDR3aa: CASTEGDLIMNTEAFF; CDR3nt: TGTGCCAGCACCGAGGGGGACCTGATCATGAACACTGAAGCTTTCTTT